The rows below give T cell receptor beta chains drawn from one sample of a study of beta chain features in type 1 diabetes. TCRdb's copy holds only in-frame clones and misses some; the assay was immunoSEQ multiplex PCR. The sample consists of 120,000 to 150,000 clones, roughly an eighth of them appearing once. Sequencing used central memory CD4+ T cells from blood. Source of these receptors: a man between 18 and 29 years old with type 1 diabetes. Each CDR3 is given with its conserved first and last residue.

CDR3 protein	J gene	V gene
CASSEARGAAQETQYF	TRBJ2-5	TRBV2
CSVEIVFRVDGQFF	TRBJ2-1	TRBV29-1
CASSDQEYNTEAFF	TRBJ1-1	TRBV9
CSVVTGRITNKGEQFF	TRBJ2-1	TRBV29-1
CASSLVPVGQGANVLTF	TRBJ2-6	TRBV5-1
CASSSSGQGSHEQYF	TRBJ2-7	TRBV5-1
CAWRERGGRNIQYF	TRBJ2-4	TRBV30
CASSYQETQYF	TRBJ2-5	TRBV2
CASRWTVPGANVLTF	TRBJ2-6	TRBV6-1
CSVEGGRDTINEQFF	TRBJ2-1	TRBV29-1
CASATNGQGSYEQYF	TRBJ2-7	TRBV19
CASTPGTGGYGYTF	TRBJ1-2	TRBV6-5
CASSLISGTQYF	TRBJ2-5	TRBV11-2